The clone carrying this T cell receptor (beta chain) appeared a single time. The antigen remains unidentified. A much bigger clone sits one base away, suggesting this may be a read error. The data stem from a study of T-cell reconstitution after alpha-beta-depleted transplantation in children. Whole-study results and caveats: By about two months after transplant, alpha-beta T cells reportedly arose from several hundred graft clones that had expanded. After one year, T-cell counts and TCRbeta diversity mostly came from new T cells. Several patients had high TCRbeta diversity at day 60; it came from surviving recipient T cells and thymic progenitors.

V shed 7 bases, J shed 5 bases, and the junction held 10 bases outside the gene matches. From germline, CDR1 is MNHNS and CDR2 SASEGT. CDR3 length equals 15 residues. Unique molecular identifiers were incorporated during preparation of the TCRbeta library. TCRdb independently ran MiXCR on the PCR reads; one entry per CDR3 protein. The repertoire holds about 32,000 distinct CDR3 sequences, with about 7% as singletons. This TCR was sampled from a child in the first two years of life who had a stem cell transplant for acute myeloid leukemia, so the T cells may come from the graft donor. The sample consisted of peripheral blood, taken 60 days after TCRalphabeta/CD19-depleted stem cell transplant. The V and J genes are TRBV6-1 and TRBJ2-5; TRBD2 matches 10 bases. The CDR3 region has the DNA TGTGCCAGCACCCCCGAACTAGCGGGGAGGGAGACCCAGTACTTC. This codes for CASTPELAGRETQYF.